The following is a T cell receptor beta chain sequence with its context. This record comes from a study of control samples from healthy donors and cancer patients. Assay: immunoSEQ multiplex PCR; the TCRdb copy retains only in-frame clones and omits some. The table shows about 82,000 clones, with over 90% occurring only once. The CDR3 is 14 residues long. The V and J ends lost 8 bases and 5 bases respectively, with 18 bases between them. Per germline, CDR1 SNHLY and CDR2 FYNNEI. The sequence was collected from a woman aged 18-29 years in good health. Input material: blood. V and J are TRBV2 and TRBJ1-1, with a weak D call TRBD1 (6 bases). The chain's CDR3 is CASGLERGGTEAFF. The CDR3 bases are TGTGCCAGCGGACTTGAGAGGGGGGGGACTGAAGCTTTCTTT.